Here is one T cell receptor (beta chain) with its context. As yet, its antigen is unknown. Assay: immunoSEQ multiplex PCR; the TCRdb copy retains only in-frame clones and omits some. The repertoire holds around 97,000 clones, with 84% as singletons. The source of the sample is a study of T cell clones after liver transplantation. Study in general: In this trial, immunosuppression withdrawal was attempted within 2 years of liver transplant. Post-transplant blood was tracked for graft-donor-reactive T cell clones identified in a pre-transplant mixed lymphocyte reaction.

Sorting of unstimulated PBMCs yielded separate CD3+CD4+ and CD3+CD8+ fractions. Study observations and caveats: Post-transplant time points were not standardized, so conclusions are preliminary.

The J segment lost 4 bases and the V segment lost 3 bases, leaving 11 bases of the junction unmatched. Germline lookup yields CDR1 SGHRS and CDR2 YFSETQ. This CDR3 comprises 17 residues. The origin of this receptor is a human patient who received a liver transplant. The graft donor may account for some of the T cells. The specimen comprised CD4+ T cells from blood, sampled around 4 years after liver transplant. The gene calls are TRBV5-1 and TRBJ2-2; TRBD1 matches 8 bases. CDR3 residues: CASSSDRGALVTGELFF. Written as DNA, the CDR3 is TGCGCCAGCAGCTCAGACAGGGGCGCTCTTGTCACCGGGGAGCTGTTTTTT.